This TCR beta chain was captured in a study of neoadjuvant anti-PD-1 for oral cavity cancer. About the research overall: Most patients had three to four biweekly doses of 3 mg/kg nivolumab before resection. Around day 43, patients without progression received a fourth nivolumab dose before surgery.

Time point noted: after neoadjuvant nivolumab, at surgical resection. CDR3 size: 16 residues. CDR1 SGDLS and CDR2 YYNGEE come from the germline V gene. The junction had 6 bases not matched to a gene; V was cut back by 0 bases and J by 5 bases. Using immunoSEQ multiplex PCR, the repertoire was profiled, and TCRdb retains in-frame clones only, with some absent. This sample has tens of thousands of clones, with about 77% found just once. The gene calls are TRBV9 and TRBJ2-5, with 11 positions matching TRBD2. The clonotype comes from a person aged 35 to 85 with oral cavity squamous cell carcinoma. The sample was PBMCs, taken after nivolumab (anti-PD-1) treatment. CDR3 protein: CASSVGGSGRGETQYF. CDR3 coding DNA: TGTGCCAGCAGCGTAGGAGGTAGCGGGAGGGGGGAGACCCAGTACTTC.